This TCR beta chain was identified in a study of OX40 agonist ivuxolimab in advanced cancers. Looked up from germline, CDR1 is SGDLS and CDR2 is YYNGEE. CDR3 length: 15 amino acids. The V end lost 4 bases, the J end lost 5 bases, and 18 bases lay between the germline ends. The data were produced by immunoSEQ multiplex PCR, yet TCRdb's version contains in-frame clones alone and is incomplete. This sample yields tens of thousands of clones, of which around 80% are seen a single time; about 5% belongs to the top ten. The chain employs TRBV9 and TRBJ1-1; D perhaps matches TRBD1 (6 bases). The sequences come from CD4+ or CD8+ T cells sorted from blood, collected in a trial of the OX40 agonist ivuxolimab. The TCR was taken from an adult with an advanced solid tumor such as melanoma, head and neck, liver or kidney cancer. In DNA, the CDR3 is TGTGCCAGCAGCCGGGGGCAGACCGGCGGAACTGAAGCTTTCTTT. Its translation: CASSRGQTGGTEAFF.